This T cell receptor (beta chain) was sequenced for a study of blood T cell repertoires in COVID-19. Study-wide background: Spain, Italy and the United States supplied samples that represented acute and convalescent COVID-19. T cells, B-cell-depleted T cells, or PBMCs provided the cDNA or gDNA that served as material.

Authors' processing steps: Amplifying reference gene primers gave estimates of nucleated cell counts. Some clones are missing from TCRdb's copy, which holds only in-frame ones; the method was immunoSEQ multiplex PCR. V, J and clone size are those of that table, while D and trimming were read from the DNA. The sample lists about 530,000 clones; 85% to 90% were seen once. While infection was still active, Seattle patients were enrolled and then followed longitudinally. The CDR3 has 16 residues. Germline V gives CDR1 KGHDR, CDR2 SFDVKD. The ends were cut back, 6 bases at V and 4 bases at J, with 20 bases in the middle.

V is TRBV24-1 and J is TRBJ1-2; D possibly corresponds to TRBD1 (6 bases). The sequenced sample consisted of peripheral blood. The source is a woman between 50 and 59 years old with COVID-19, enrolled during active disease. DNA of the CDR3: TGTGCCACCAGTCCAGGGGCCCCTACGCTCGGCTATGGCTACACCTTC. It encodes CATSPGAPTLGYGYTF.